The source of this T cell receptor (beta chain) is a study of PD-1 blockade in mismatch repair-deficient tumors. Study context: Patients had over ten mismatch repair-deficient cancer types and were previously treated and progressing. Broader study findings: Tumor-resident clones, often absent from pretreatment blood, expanded after pembrolizumab and then contracted.

Assay used: immunoSEQ multiplex PCR; TCRdb lists only in-frame clones, some missing. The table records some 48,000 clones, 81% of them present only once. This CDR3 spans 18 amino acids. Every patient had mismatch repair deficiency by PCR or immunohistochemistry. Remarks on this clone: No antigen is known for it.

The sample was peripheral blood, taken roughly 19 weeks after starting pembrolizumab. The clonotype was recovered from an adult with mismatch repair-deficient cancer. V is TRBV21-1 and J is TRBJ1-4. TRBV21-1 is deemed a pseudogene. The DNA of the CDR3 is TGTGCCAGCAGCACCCGGGAAACCGTAGCGAAAACTAATGAAAAACTGTTTTTT. It translates to CASSTRETVAKTNEKLFF.